The source of this T cell receptor beta chain is a study of T cells in Graves' hyperthyroidism and ophthalmopathy. The CDR3 regions of TCR beta were amplified from RNA transcripts. The HTBI primer set was used in a first-round RT-PCR of the TCR CDR3. TCRdb re-analysed the multiplex PCR reads in MiXCR, keeping a single row per CDR3 protein. The repertoire consists of roughly 420,000 distinct CDR3 sequences, with around 14% occurring once and the leading ten covering approximately 7.5%. Germline-derived CDR1 and CDR2 are SGHRS and YFSETQ. Germline trimming cut 7 bases from V and 8 bases from J; bases unmatched to any gene: 10. The CDR3 runs to 13 residues. This clonotype appeared many times.

This chain joins TRBV5-1 and TRBJ1-2; 8 bases fit TRBD1. The receptor's source is a woman aged 18 to 35 with Graves' hyperthyroidism. The sample comprised blood. CDR3 nucleotides: TGCGCCAGCGGTGGACAGGGAGACGGCGGCTACACCTTC. Translation: CASGGQGDGGYTF.